The subject of this entry is one T cell receptor (beta chain). The CDR3 runs 13 residues. Germline CDR1 SQVTM, CDR2 ANQGSEA. Trimming left V 7 bases short and J 5 bases short, with 14 bases between. This entry belongs to a study of early T cells in non-severe SARS-CoV-2 infection. Study background: Sequencing used unsorted whole-blood bulk RNA, so chains lack pairing.

TCRdb reprocessed the 5' RACE reads with MiXCR, giving one entry per CDR3 protein. The sample consists of about 100,000 distinct CDR3 sequences, about 12% of them appearing once. Input material: whole blood. This chain joins TRBV29-1 and TRBJ2-2; D may be TRBD1 (6 bases). The sequence came from an adult who was a healthcare worker with PCR-confirmed SARS-CoV-2 infection or an uninfected control (not recorded which). The CDR3 sequence: CSAPGHKTGELFF. Written as DNA, the CDR3 is TGCAGCGCACCGGGACACAAAACCGGGGAGCTGTTTTTT.